This T cell receptor beta chain was identified in a study of T cell repertoires in cytomegalovirus infection. Whole-study findings and limits: Of the TCR beta families, the public ones yielded a cumulative frequency that identified carriers of CMV plus the relevant HLA.

TCRdb reprocessed the reads via MiXCR and lists one record per CDR3 protein. This sample has fewer than 700,000 distinct CDR3 sequences, with 20% to 30% found just once. The CDR3 extends over 14 amino acids. V lost 7 bases, J lost 3 bases, and 15 bases lay in between. Looked up from germline, CDR1 is WSHSY and CDR2 is SAAADI. Remarks on this clonotype: The target antigen is unknown.

The TCR was taken from a human donor in good health (CMV status not recorded). Some clones in this sample may be carry-over from other donors' samples. The sequencing input was CD8+ T cells from PBMCs. V usage is TRBV10-2 and J usage is TRBJ1-1, with D perhaps matching TRBD1 (6 bases). The CDR3 sequence is CASTLGHRDTEAFF. The DNA for the CDR3 is TGCGCCAGCACCCTGGGACATCGCGACACTGAAGCTTTCTTT.